This entry features one T cell receptor beta chain sequence. Sequencing used immunoSEQ multiplex PCR; TCRdb keeps in-frame clones, though not all of them. The repertoire consists of around 71,000 clones, with around nine tenths occurring once and the leading ten covering 0.95% to 1.5%. The entry originates in a study of T cell changes during pregnancy in multiple sclerosis. The source material was peripheral blood, sampled in the third trimester of pregnancy. The sequence was collected from a female donor with multiple sclerosis, enrolled in a pregnancy study.

CDR3: CASSLGPSGSFTGELFF. CDR3 DNA sequence: TGCGCCAGCAGCTTGGGCCCTAGCGGGAGTTTTACCGGGGAGCTGTTTTTT. This chain joins TRBV5-1 and TRBJ2-2, with TRBD2 identical over 10 bases. The CDR3 loop spans 17 amino acids. The germline V gene encodes CDR1 SGHRS and CDR2 YFSETQ. Losses at the gene ends were 0 bases for V and 5 bases for J; bases not matched to a gene: 7.